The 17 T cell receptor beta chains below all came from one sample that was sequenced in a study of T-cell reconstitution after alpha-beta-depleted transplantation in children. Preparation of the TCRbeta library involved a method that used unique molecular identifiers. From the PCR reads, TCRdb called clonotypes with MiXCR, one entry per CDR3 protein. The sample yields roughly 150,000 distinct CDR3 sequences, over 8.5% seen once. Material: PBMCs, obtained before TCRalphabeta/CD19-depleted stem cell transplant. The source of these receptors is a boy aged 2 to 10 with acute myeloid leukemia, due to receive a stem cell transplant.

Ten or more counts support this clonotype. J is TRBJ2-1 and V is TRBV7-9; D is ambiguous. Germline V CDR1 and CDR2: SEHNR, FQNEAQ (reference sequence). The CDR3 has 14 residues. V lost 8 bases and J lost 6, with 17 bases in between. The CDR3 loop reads CASDPPGTANEQFF. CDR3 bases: TGTGCCAGCGACCCTCCCGGTACAGCCAATGAGCAGTTCTTC.

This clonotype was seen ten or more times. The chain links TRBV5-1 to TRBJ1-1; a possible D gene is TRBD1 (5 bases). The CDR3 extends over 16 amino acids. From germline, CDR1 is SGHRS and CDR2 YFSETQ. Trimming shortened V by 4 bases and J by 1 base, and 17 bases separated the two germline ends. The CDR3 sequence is CASSGNTGTANTEAFF. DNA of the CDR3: TGCGCCAGCAGCGGAAATACCGGGACGGCGAACACTGAAGCTTTCTTT.

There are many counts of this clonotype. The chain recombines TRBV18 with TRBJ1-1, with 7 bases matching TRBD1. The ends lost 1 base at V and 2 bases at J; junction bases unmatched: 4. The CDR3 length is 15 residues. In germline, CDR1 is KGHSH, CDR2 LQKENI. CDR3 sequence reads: CASSPRDSHNTEAFF. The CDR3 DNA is TGTGCCAGCTCACCACGGGACAGCCATAACACTGAAGCTTTCTTT.

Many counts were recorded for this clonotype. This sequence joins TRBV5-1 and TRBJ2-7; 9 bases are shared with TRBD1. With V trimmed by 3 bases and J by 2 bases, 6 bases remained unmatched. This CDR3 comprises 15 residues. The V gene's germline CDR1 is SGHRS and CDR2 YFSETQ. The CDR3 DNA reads TGCGCCAGCAGCTCTACGGGACAGGGCACCTACGAGCAGTACTTC. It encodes CASSSTGQGTYEQYF.

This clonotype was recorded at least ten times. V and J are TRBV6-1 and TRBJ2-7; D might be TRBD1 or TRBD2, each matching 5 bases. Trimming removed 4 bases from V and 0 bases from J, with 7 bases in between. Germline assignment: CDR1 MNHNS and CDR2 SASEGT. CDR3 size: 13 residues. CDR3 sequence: CASSGDVSYEQYF. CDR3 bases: TGTGCCAGCAGTGGGGACGTCTCCTACGAGCAGTACTTC.

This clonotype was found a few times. The CDR3 protein is CASSQVLGPLRRESYNEQFF. The CDR3 DNA is TGCGCCAGCAGCCAAGTTCTAGGGCCCCTCCGGCGGGAGTCCTACAATGAGCAGTTCTTC. The chain is built from TRBV4-1 and TRBJ2-1, with 7 bases fitting TRBD2. Germline CDR1 MGHRA, CDR2 YSYEKL. Trimming took 1 base from V and 1 from J; bases not matched to a gene: 16. This CDR3 is 20 amino acids long.

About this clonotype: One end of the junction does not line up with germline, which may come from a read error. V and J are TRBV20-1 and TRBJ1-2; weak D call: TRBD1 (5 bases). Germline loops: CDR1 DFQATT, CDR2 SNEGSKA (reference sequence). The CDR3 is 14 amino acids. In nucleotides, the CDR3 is TGCAGTGCTACTCGGGGTGGAAGGGGCGATGGCGACACCTTC. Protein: CSATRGGRGDGDTF.

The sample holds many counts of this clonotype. DNA of the CDR3: TGCAGTGCTACTTCAACTAGCGGGACGGGGGAGCAGTTCTTC. It specifies CSATSTSGTGEQFF. This chain connects TRBV20-1 to TRBJ2-1, with TRBD2 matching 10 bases. Germline CDR1 is DFQATT and CDR2 is SNEGSKA (reference sequence). The CDR3 spans 14 residues. With 4 bases clipped from V and 10 bases from J, the junction kept 10 bases outside the gene matches.

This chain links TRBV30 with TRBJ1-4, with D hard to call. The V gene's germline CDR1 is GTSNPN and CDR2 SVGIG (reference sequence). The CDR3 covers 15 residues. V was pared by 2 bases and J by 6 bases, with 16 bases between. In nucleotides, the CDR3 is TGTGCCTGGAGTTCGTTAAGGACGGACGATGAAAAACTGTTTTTT. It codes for CAWSSLRTDDEKLFF.

The CDR3 loop is CASSFWSSGNTIYF. The CDR3 DNA reads TGTGCCAGCAGTTTCTGGTCTTCTGGAAACACCATATATTTT. The genes are TRBV12-3 or TRBV12-4 and TRBJ1-3; D not resolved. Trimming stripped 3 bases from V and 1 base from J, with 7 bases between. There are 14 residues in the CDR3.

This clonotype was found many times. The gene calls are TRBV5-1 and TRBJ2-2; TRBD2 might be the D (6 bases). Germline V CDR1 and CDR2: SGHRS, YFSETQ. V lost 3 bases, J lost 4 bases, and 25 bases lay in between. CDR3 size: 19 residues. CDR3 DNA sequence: TGCGCCAGCAGCTGGCCCCTGCGGGACGGGACGGGGTCCACCGGGGAGCTGTTTTTT. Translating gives CASSWPLRDGTGSTGELFF.

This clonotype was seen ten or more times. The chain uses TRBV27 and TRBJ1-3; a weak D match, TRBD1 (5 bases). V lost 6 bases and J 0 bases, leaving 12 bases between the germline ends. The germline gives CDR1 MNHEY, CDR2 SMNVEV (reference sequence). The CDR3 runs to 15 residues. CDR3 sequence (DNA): TGTGCCAGCAGGCTGGGACGGAGCTCTGGAAACACCATATATTTT. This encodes CASRLGRSSGNTIYF.

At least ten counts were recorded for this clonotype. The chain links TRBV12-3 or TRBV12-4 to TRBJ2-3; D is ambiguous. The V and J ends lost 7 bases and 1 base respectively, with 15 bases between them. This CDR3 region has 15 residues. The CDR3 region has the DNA TGTGCCAGCACCGGCGCGGACCCAGGCACAGATACGCAGTATTTT. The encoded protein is CASTGADPGTDTQYF.

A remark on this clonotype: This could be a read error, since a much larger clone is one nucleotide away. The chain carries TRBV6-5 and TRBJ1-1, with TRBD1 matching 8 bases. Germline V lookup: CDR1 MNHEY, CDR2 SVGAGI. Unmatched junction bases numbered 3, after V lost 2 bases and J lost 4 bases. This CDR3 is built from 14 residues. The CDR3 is CASSYDRGSTEAFF. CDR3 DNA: TGTGCCAGCAGTTACGACAGGGGCTCCACTGAAGCTTTCTTT.

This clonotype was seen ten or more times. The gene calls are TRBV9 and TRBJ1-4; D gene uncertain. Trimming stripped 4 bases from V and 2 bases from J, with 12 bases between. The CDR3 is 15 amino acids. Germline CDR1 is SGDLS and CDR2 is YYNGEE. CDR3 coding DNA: TGTGCCAGCAGCTCCAGGACGGATACTAATGAAAAACTGTTTTTT. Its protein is CASSSRTDTNEKLFF.

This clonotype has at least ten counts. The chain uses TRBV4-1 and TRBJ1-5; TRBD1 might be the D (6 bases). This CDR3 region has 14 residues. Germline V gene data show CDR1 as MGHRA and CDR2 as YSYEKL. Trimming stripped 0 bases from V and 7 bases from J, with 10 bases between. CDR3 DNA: TGCGCCAGCAGCCAAGATCACGGGGGCCAGCCCCAGCATTTT. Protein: CASSQDHGGQPQHF.

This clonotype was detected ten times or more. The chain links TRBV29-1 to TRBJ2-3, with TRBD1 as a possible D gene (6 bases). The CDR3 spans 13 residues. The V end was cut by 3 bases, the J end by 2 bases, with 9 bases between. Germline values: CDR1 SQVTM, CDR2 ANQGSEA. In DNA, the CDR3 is TGCAGCGTTGAGGGACAAAACACAGATACGCAGTATTTT. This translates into CSVEGQNTDTQYF.